This T cell receptor (beta chain) was identified in a study of OX40 agonist ivuxolimab in advanced cancers. For the study at large: Patients received ivuxolimab, an agonistic anti-OX40 (CD134) antibody. Study observations and caveats: Fewer expanded clones were found on average in CD4+ than in CD8+ T cells. In the 0.1 to 3.0 mg/kg range, CD4+ and CD8+ blood T cells had expanded clonally by week 6.

V shed 3 bases, J shed 3 bases, and the junction held 5 bases outside the gene matches. Germline V lookup: CDR1 KGHSH, CDR2 LQKENI. This CDR3 comprises 17 residues. In this sample, this clone turned up once. The antigen is not known. Method: immunoSEQ multiplex PCR; TCRdb's copy keeps in-frame clones and lacks some. The data contain 10,000 to 15,000 clones, about 80% of them singletons. The gene calls are TRBV18 and TRBJ2-3; 14 bases fit TRBD2. The clonotype originates from an adult with an advanced solid tumor such as melanoma, head and neck, liver or kidney cancer. The starting material was CD4+ or CD8+ T cells sorted from blood, obtained in a trial of the OX40 agonist ivuxolimab. The chain's CDR3 is CASSPWTSGGITDTQYF. The DNA of the CDR3 is TGTGCCAGCTCACCCTGGACTAGCGGGGGGATTACAGATACGCAGTATTTT.